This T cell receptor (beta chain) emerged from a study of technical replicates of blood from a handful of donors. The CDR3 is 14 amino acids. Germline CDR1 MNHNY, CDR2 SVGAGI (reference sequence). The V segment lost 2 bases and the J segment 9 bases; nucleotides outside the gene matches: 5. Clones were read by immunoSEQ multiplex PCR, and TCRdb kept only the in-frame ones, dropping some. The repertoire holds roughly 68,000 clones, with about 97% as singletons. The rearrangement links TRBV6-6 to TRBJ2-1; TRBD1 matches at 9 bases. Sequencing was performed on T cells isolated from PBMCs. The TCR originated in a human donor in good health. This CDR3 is CASSYPGQGAEQFF. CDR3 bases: TGTGCCAGCAGTTACCCGGGACAGGGTGCTGAGCAGTTCTTC.